The text below deals with one TCR beta chain. Its cognate antigen is unknown. The entry originates in a study of T cell clonotyping in hematopoietic cell transplantation. Study findings and constraints: At the given depth, recipient repertoires were over 95% de novo clonotypes. Higher Inverse Simpson Index values in graft donor and pretransplant recipient predicted broader posttransplant TCR diversity. After transplant, recipient diversity fell while pathologically expanded clonotypes grew through day 180.

Clones were read by immunoSEQ multiplex PCR, and TCRdb kept only the in-frame ones, dropping some. The data show some 15,000 clones, with roughly 90% seen just once and 2.5% to 3.5% held by the top ten. This CDR3 spans 17 amino acids. Germline CDR1 reads MNHNS; CDR2 reads SASEGT. The J segment lost 2 bases and the V segment lost 3 bases, leaving 12 bases of the junction unmatched. Sequenced: peripheral blood mononuclear cells. This TCR was sampled from a man over 45 in good health. Some clones in this sample may be carry-over from other donors' samples. The chain has TRBV6-1 and TRBJ2-5; TRBD1 aligns across 7 bases. The CDR3 bases are TGTGCCAGCAGTGATTCGAGGGGGCGGTACCAACAAGAGACCCAGTACTTC. It yields the protein CASSDSRGRYQQETQYF.